A selection of T cell receptor beta chains follows, all from one sample in a study of early T cells in non-severe SARS-CoV-2 infection. MiXCR, applied by TCRdb to the 5' RACE reads, yields one record per CDR3 protein. This table has about 35,000 distinct CDR3 sequences, over 4.5% appearing once. The material sequenced was whole blood. Receptor source: an adult who was a healthcare worker with PCR-confirmed SARS-CoV-2 infection or an uninfected control (not recorded which). Each CDR3 is given with its conserved first and last residue. D genes are given only for firm matches. Clone size, where shown, is once, few, many, or a class for clones that have expanded.

d_call: TRBD2; clone_size: few; v_call: TRBV2; j_call: TRBJ2-5; cdr3_nt: TGTGCCATTACCGGGACTATCTTTCAAGAGACCCAGTACTTC; cdr3_aa: CAITGTIFQETQYF
d_call: TRBD2; clone_size: many; v_call: TRBV5-1; j_call: TRBJ2-3; cdr3_nt: TGCGCCAGCAGCTTCCTTAGCGGGGCAGTCACAGATACGCAGTATTTT; cdr3_aa: CASSFLSGAVTDTQYF
d_call: NA; clone_size: many; v_call: TRBV7-8; j_call: TRBJ2-7; cdr3_nt: TGTGCCAGCAGCTTAGGCGTCTACGAGCAGTACTTC; cdr3_aa: CASSLGVYEQYF
d_call: NA; clone_size: NA; v_call: TRBV11-2; j_call: TRBJ2-7; cdr3_nt: TGTGCCAGCAGCAGGGACATGGCGACGTACTCCTACGAGCAGTACTTC; cdr3_aa: CASSRDMATYSYEQYF
d_call: NA; clone_size: many; v_call: TRBV7-8; j_call: TRBJ1-4; cdr3_nt: TGTGCCAGCAGCCTTTCCAGGGGCTGGGAAAAACTGTTTTTT; cdr3_aa: CASSLSRGWEKLFF
d_call: NA; clone_size: NA; v_call: TRBV2; j_call: TRBJ2-7; cdr3_nt: TGTGCCAGCAGTGAATCTCAGGGATCCTACGAGCAGTACTTC; cdr3_aa: CASSESQGSYEQYF
d_call: NA; clone_size: NA; v_call: TRBV6-6; j_call: TRBJ2-3; cdr3_nt: TGTGCCAGCCTGAAAATGGGAGAGTTCACAGATACGCAGTATTTT; cdr3_aa: CASLKMGEFTDTQYF
d_call: TRBD1; clone_size: few; v_call: TRBV14; j_call: TRBJ1-3; cdr3_nt: TGTGCCAGCAGCCAAGATCGGCGGAGGGGGCGAGGAAACACCATATATTTT; cdr3_aa: CASSQDRRRGRGNTIYF
d_call: TRBD1; clone_size: many; v_call: TRBV29-1; j_call: TRBJ2-7; cdr3_nt: TGCAGCGTTGATGGGTCCGGGACAGGGTACGAGCAGTACTTC; cdr3_aa: CSVDGSGTGYEQYF
d_call: NA; clone_size: many; v_call: TRBV7-8; j_call: TRBJ2-1; cdr3_nt: TGTGCCAGCAGCTTAGCTCTGGGGGACGAGCAGTTCTTC; cdr3_aa: CASSLALGDEQFF
d_call: NA; clone_size: NA; v_call: TRBV28; j_call: TRBJ2-7; cdr3_nt: TGTGCCAGCAGTCCGCCGGGACCACCCCTGACCGGCGAGCAGTACTTC; cdr3_aa: CASSPPGPPLTGEQYF
d_call: NA; clone_size: many; v_call: TRBV6-4; j_call: TRBJ2-3; cdr3_nt: TGTGCCAGCAGTGACTCGGGAGGCGGAGGTACAGATACGCAGTATTTT; cdr3_aa: CASSDSGGGGTDTQYF
d_call: TRBD1; clone_size: NA; v_call: TRBV2; j_call: TRBJ1-6; cdr3_nt: TGTGCCGGCGAGAGGGACAGGGGTTCACCCCTCCACTTT; cdr3_aa: CAGERDRGSPLHF
d_call: NA; clone_size: few; v_call: TRBV2; j_call: TRBJ2-7; cdr3_nt: TGTGCCAGCAAAGGGACGCAGTGGTACGAGCAGTACTTC; cdr3_aa: CASKGTQWYEQYF
d_call: NA; clone_size: many; v_call: TRBV7-6; j_call: TRBJ2-5; cdr3_nt: TGTGCCAGCAGCTTATACCCGGACAGTCTCCAAGAGACCCAGTACTTC; cdr3_aa: CASSLYPDSLQETQYF
d_call: NA; clone_size: many; v_call: TRBV28; j_call: TRBJ2-5; cdr3_nt: TGTGCCAGCAGCCAGGCGGGGGACACCCAAGAGACCCAGTACTTC; cdr3_aa: CASSQAGDTQETQYF
d_call: NA; clone_size: few; v_call: TRBV5-1; j_call: TRBJ2-5; cdr3_nt: TGCGCCAGCAGCTTGATTGTGGGAGAGACCCAGTACTTC; cdr3_aa: CASSLIVGETQYF
d_call: NA; clone_size: many; v_call: TRBV14; j_call: TRBJ2-3; cdr3_nt: TGTGCCAGCAGCCAAGTGTGGCAACCAGATACGCAGTATTTT; cdr3_aa: CASSQVWQPDTQYF
d_call: NA; clone_size: few; v_call: TRBV12-3/TRBV12-4; j_call: TRBJ1-1; cdr3_nt: TGTGCCAGCAGTCCAACGATTGGGGCTTTCTTT; cdr3_aa: CASSPTIGAFF
d_call: TRBD2; clone_size: few; v_call: TRBV12-3/TRBV12-4; j_call: TRBJ2-5; cdr3_nt: TGTGCCAGCAGCCCAGAGGCGGGGGGGCCAATGTGGGAGACCCAGTACTTC; cdr3_aa: CASSPEAGGPMWETQYF
d_call: TRBD1; clone_size: NA; v_call: TRBV29-1; j_call: TRBJ1-4; cdr3_nt: TGCAGCGTTTCCCCCACAGGGGTCCGCGAAAAACTGTTTTTT; cdr3_aa: CSVSPTGVREKLFF
d_call: NA; clone_size: NA; v_call: TRBV20-1; j_call: TRBJ1-2; cdr3_nt: TGCAGTGCTAGAGATCAGCGGGGCTACACCTTC; cdr3_aa: CSARDQRGYTF
d_call: TRBD2; clone_size: few; v_call: TRBV7-2; j_call: TRBJ2-5; cdr3_nt: TGTGCCAGCAGCCGCTGGACTAGCGGGGGCCGAGAGACCCAGTACTTC; cdr3_aa: CASSRWTSGGRETQYF
d_call: NA; clone_size: NA; v_call: TRBV12-3/TRBV12-4; j_call: TRBJ2-7; cdr3_nt: TGTGCCAGCAGCCTAGACACGTACGAGCAGTACTTC; cdr3_aa: CASSLDTYEQYF
d_call: NA; clone_size: many; v_call: TRBV7-9; j_call: TRBJ2-3; cdr3_nt: TGTGCCAGCAGCTTACCCGGGGGAGGCACAGATACGCAGTATTTT; cdr3_aa: CASSLPGGGTDTQYF
d_call: NA; clone_size: few; v_call: TRBV12-3/TRBV12-4; j_call: TRBJ2-2; cdr3_nt: TGTGCCAGCAGTTTCCAAGCCGGGGACCTCACCGGGGAGCTGTTTTTT; cdr3_aa: CASSFQAGDLTGELFF
d_call: TRBD1; clone_size: NA; v_call: TRBV19; j_call: TRBJ2-1; cdr3_nt: TGTGCCAGTAGGGGGGACAGGGAGTATGGTGAGCAGTTCTTC; cdr3_aa: CASRGDREYGEQFF
d_call: NA; clone_size: many; v_call: TRBV7-9; j_call: TRBJ2-1; cdr3_nt: TGTGCCAGCAGCTTAGGCGGGCTAGGAGCAAATGAGCAGTTCTTC; cdr3_aa: CASSLGGLGANEQFF
d_call: NA; clone_size: medium-sized; v_call: TRBV7-3; j_call: TRBJ1-1; cdr3_nt: TGTGCCAGCAGCTTAATGGCAGGGACGGTGAACACTGAAGCTTTCTTT; cdr3_aa: CASSLMAGTVNTEAFF
d_call: NA; clone_size: NA; v_call: TRBV7-2; j_call: TRBJ1-6; cdr3_nt: TGTGCCAGCAGCTTAGACAGGGTCTCACCCCTCCACTTT; cdr3_aa: CASSLDRVSPLHF
d_call: TRBD1; clone_size: few; v_call: TRBV7-2; j_call: TRBJ1-5; cdr3_nt: TGTGCCAGCAGTCGACAGGGCAATCATTGGCCCCAGCATTTT; cdr3_aa: CASSRQGNHWPQHF
d_call: NA; clone_size: few; v_call: TRBV24-1; j_call: TRBJ2-2; cdr3_nt: TGTGCCACCGGCGACACTAACACCGGGGAGCTGTTTTTT; cdr3_aa: CATGDTNTGELFF
d_call: TRBD1; clone_size: many; v_call: TRBV30; j_call: TRBJ1-2; cdr3_nt: TGTGCCTGGACAGGGGGAGGCTATGGCTACACCTTC; cdr3_aa: CAWTGGGYGYTF
d_call: NA; clone_size: many; v_call: TRBV5-1; j_call: TRBJ2-3; cdr3_nt: TGCGCCAGCAGCTGGGACGACACAGATACGCAGTATTTT; cdr3_aa: CASSWDDTDTQYF
d_call: TRBD1; clone_size: few; v_call: TRBV5-1; j_call: TRBJ2-7; cdr3_nt: TGCGCCAGCAGCTCAACAGGGGGTAACTACGAGCAGTACTTC; cdr3_aa: CASSSTGGNYEQYF
d_call: NA; clone_size: many; v_call: TRBV20-1; j_call: TRBJ2-7; cdr3_nt: TGCAGTGCTAGCGGGAATGCCTACGAGCAGTACTTC; cdr3_aa: CSASGNAYEQYF
d_call: NA; clone_size: many; v_call: TRBV11-2; j_call: TRBJ2-3; cdr3_nt: TGTGCCAGCAGCCCCCAAACTAGCACAGATACGCAGTATTTT; cdr3_aa: CASSPQTSTDTQYF
d_call: TRBD1; clone_size: many; v_call: TRBV28; j_call: TRBJ2-7; cdr3_nt: TGTGCCAGCAGTTTCTCGGGACAGCCCACCTACGAGCAGTACTTC; cdr3_aa: CASSFSGQPTYEQYF
d_call: NA; clone_size: many; v_call: TRBV10-2; j_call: TRBJ2-4; cdr3_nt: TGCGCCAGCAGTGAGGACCTAGCTAAAAACATTCAGTACTTC; cdr3_aa: CASSEDLAKNIQYF
d_call: NA; clone_size: many; v_call: TRBV20-1; j_call: TRBJ1-1; cdr3_nt: TGCAGTGCTTCCGCCGGGACCCTCGGGGCTTTCTTT; cdr3_aa: CSASAGTLGAFF